This entry is about one T cell receptor beta chain. The sample originates from a study of T cell changes during pregnancy in multiple sclerosis. Repertoires were generated with immunoSEQ multiplex PCR, while TCRdb's copy carries only in-frame clones and drops some. The table lists under 50,000 clones, around 90% of them singletons. There are 16 residues in the CDR3. Per germline, CDR1 MNHEY and CDR2 SVGAGI. The ends were cut back, 2 bases at V and 6 bases at J, with 20 bases in the middle. The specimen comprised CD8+ T cells from peripheral blood mononuclear cells, sampled in the second trimester of pregnancy. The rearrangement links TRBV6-5 to TRBJ2-7; D is undetermined. This sequence was found in a female donor with multiple sclerosis, enrolled in a pregnancy study. This chain's CDR3 is CASSYTPGSPTAEQYF. In DNA, the CDR3 is TGTGCCAGCAGTTACACCCCAGGCTCACCCACAGCCGAGCAGTACTTC.